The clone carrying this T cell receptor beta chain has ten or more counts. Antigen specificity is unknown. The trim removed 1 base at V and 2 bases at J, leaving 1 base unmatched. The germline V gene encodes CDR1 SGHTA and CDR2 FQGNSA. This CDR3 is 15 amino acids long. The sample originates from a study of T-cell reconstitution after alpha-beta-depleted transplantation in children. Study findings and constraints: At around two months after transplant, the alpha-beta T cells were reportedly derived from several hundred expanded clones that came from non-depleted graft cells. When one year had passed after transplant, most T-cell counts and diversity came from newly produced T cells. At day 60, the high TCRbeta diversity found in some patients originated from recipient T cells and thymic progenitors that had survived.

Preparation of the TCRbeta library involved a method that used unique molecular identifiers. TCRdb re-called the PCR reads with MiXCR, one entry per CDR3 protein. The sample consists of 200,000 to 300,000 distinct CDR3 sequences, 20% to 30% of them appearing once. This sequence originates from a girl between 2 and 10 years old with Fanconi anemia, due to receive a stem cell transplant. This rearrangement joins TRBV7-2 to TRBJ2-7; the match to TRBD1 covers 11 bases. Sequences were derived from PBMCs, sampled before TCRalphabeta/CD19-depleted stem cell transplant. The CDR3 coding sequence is TGTGCCAGCAGCTTAGTGGGACAGGGGGCCTACGAGCAGTACTTC. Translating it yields CASSLVGQGAYEQYF.